The T cell receptor (beta chain) described here comes from a study of blood T cell repertoires in COVID-19. At the level of the study: The samples span acute and convalescent COVID-19 from the United States, Italy and Spain. From T cells, B-cell-depleted T cells, or PBMCs came the material, which was cDNA or gDNA.

CDR3 length equals 12 residues. Germline-derived CDR1 and CDR2 are SGHRS and YFSETQ. Trimming removed 0 bases from V and 8 bases from J, with 6 bases in between. Authors' data handling: The assay estimated nucleated cells by amplifying reference gene primers. The method was immunoSEQ multiplex PCR; TCRdb's version includes in-frame clones alone and lacks a portion of them. V and J calls and clone size come straight from that table; D and trimming were deduced from the DNA. The data contain 65,000 to 75,000 clones, roughly 84% of them singletons. This chain connects TRBV5-1 to TRBJ2-1; D is unclear. Sequencing input: peripheral blood. The TCR originated in a woman aged 55-75 years with acute or convalescent COVID-19. CDR3 sequence: CASSLDGYEQFF. The CDR3 DNA is TGCGCCAGCAGCTTGGACGGTTATGAGCAGTTCTTC.